The entry below gives a single T cell receptor (beta chain) sequence along with its context. Its cognate antigen is unknown. Assay used: immunoSEQ multiplex PCR; TCRdb lists only in-frame clones, some missing. The sample lists under 4,500 clones; about 38% were seen once. The CDR3 loop spans 16 amino acids. Trimming removed 7 bases from V and 3 bases from J; junction bases left unmatched: 12. In germline, CDR1 is MDHEN, CDR2 SYDVKM. The record originates from a study of T cells in localized non-small cell lung cancer. Whole-study findings and limits: Among the top 100 tumor clones, a median approximately 62 appeared in adjacent lung. Because sequencing included only one region (of the tumor), heterogeneity remains possible. Greater T cell density in blood accompanied longer overall survival. Measurement of T cell clonality placed uninvolved adjacent lung highest, above the level in tumor.

The TCR was taken from a woman aged 40-75 years with stage I lung adenocarcinoma. The source material was lung tumor tissue, sampled before any cancer treatment. The J gene is TRBJ2-1, the V gene TRBV28, with TRBD1 matching 7 bases. CDR3 in amino acids: CASILPGTEFYNEQFF. The CDR3 DNA follows: TGTGCCAGCATCTTACCCGGGACAGAATTCTACAATGAGCAGTTCTTC.